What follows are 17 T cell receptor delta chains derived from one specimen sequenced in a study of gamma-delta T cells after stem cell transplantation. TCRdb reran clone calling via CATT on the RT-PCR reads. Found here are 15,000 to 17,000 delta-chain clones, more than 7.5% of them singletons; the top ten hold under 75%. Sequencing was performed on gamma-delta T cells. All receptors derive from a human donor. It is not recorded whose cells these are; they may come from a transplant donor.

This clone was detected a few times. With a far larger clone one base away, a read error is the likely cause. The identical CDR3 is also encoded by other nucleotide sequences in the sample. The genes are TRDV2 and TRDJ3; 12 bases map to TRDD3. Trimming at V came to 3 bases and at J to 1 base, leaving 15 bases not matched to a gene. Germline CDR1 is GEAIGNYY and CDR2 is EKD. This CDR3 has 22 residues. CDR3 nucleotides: TGTGCCTGTGACCTTATACTGGGGGATACTCAAAGAAGTTCCTGGGACACCCGACAGATGTTTTTC. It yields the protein CACDLILGDTQRSSWDTRQMFF.

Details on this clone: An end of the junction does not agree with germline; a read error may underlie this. The CDR3 here is CACDTVYHLVVDTTGDTLIF. Written as DNA, the CDR3 is TGTGCCTGTGACACCGTTTACCACCTCGTGGTGGATACAACTGGCGATACACTCATCTTT. This chain connects TRDV2 to TRDJ1; weak D call: TRDD3 (6 bases). Germline CDR1 reads GEAIGNYY; CDR2 reads EKD. This CDR3 is 20 amino acids long.

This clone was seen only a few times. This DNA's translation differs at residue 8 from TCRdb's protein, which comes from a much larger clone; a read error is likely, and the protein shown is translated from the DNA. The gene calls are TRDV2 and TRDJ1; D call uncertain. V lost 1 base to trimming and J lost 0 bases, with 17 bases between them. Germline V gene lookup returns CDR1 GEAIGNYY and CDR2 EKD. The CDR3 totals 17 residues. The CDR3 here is CACDTVGNLAYTDKLIF. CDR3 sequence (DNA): TGTGCCTGTGACACAGTCGGGAATCTGGCCTACACCGATAAACTCATCTTT.

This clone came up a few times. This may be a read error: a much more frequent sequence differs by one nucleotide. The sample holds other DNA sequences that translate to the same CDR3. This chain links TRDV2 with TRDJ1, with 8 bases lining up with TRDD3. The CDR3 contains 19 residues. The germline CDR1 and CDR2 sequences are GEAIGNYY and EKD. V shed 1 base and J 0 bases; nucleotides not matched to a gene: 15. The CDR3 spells CACDTAPTGGVIYTDKLIF. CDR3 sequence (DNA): TGTGCCTGTGACACGGCCCCGACTGGGGGCGTGATATACACCGATAAACTCATCTTT.

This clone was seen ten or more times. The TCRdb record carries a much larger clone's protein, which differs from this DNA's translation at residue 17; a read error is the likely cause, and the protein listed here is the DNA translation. The chain's CDR3 is CACDTITGGPTTVAPTAKLIF. The CDR3, as DNA: TGTGCCTGTGACACCATTACTGGGGGACCCACAACGGTTGCCCCCACCGCTAAACTCATCTTT. The chain has TRDV2 and TRDJ1; 9 bases are shared with TRDD3. CDR1 is GEAIGNYY, CDR2 EKD, per germline. This CDR3 comprises 21 residues.

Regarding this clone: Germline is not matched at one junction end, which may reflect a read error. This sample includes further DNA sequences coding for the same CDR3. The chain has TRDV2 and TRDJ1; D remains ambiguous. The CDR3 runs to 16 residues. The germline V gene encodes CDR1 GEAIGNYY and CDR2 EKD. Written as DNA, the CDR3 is TGTGCCTGTGACACTGTGGACACCCCCGTCACCTATAAACTCATCTTT. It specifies CACDTVDTPVTYKLIF.

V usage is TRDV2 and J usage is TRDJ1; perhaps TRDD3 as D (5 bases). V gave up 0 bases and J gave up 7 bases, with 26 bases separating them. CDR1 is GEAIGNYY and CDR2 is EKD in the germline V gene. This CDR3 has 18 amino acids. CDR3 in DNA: TGTGCCTGTGACACCCTTGGGGCTACCCTCTATGGGATTGGTAAACTCATCTTT. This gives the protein CACDTLGATLYGIGKLIF.

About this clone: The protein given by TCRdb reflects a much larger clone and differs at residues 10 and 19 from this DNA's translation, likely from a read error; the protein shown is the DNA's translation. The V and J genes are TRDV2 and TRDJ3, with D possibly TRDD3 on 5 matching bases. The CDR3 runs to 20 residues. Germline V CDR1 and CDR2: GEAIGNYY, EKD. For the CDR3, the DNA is TGTGCCTGTGACAAAACGGAGGGGACTTTCAGCTCCTGGGACACCCGACAGATGATTTTC. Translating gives CACDKTEGTFSSWDTRQMIF.

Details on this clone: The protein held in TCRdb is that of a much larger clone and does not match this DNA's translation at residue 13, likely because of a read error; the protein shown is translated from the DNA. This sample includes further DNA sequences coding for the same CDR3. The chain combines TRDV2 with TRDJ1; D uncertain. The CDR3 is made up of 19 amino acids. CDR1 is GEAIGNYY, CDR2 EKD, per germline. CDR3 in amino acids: CACDTVQGLVAPLTDNLIF. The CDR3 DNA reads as TGTGCCTGTGACACCGTGCAGGGGCTGGTGGCCCCCCTTACCGATAACCTCATCTTT.

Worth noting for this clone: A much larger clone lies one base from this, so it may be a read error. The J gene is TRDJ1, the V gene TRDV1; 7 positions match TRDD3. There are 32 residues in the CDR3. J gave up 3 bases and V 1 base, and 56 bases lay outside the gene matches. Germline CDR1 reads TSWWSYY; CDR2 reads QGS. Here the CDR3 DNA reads TGTGCTCTTGGGGAACCAGTCCCTACTGTTCGCGTTACTTGGACCTACTGGCGCGTTGGGCCTCGTTACTCGGGGATATCCGATAAACTCATCTTT. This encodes CALGEPVPTVRVTWTYWRVGPRYSGISDKLIF.

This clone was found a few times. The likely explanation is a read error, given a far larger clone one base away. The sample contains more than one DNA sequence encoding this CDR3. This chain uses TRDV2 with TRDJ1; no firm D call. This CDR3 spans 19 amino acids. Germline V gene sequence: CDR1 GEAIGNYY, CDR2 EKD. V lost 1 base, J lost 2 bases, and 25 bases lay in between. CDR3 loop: CACDTVPTGPVVGTDKLIF. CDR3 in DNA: TGTGCCTGTGACACTGTCCCCACAGGGCCAGTGGTGGGTACCGATAAACTCATCTTT.

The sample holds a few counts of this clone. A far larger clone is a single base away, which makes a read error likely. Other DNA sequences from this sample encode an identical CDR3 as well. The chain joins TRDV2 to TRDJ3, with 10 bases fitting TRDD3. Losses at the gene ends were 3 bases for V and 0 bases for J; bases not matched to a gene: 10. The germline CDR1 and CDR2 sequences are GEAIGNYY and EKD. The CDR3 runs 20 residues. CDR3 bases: TGTGCCTGTGACGCGACTGGGGGATTCAGGAGCTCCTGGGACACCCGACAGATGTTTTTC. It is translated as CACDATGGFRSSWDTRQMFF.

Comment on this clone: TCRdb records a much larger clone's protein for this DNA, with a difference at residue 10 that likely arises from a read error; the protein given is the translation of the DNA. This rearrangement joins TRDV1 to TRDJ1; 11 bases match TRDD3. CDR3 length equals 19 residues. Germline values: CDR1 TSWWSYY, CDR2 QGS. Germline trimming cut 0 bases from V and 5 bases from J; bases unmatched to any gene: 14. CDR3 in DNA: TGTGCTCTTGGGGAACTAGAGCCCCCCGGCTGGGGGATACAGGATAAACTCATCTTT. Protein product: CALGELEPPGWGIQDKLIF.

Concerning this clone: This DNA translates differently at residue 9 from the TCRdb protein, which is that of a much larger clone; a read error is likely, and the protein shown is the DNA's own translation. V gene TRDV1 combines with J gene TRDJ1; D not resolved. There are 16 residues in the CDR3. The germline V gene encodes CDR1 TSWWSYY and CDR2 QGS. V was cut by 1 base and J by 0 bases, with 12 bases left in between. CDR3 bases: TGTGCTCTTGGGGAACACTCGGGGCGCAACACCGATAAACTCATCTTT. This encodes CALGEHSGRNTDKLIF.

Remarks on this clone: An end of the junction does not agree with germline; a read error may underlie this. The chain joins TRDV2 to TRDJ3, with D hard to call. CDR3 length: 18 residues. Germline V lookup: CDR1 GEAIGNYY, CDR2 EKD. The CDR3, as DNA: TGTGCCTGTGACACCGGTCTCATCCGCTCCTCTTACACCCTACAGATGTTTTTC. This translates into CACDTGLIRSSYTLQMFF.

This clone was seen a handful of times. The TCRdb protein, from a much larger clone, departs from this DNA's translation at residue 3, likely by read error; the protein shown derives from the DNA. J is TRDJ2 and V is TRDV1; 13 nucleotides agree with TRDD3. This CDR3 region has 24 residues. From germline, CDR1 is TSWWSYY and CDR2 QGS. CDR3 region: CAIGEPPYFLPRYTGGYGTAQLFF. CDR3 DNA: TGTGCTATTGGGGAGCCGCCTTACTTCCTACCCCGGTATACTGGGGGATACGGGACAGCACAACTCTTCTTT.

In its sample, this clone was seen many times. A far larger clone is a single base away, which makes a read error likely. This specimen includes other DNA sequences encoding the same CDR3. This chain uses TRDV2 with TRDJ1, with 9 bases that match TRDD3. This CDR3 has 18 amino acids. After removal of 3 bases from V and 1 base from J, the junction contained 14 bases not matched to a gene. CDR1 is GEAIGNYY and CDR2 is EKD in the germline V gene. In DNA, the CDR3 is TGTGCCTGTGACTCATTACTGGGGGACACGCGTGTCACCGATAAACTCATCTTT. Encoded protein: CACDSLLGDTRVTDKLIF.